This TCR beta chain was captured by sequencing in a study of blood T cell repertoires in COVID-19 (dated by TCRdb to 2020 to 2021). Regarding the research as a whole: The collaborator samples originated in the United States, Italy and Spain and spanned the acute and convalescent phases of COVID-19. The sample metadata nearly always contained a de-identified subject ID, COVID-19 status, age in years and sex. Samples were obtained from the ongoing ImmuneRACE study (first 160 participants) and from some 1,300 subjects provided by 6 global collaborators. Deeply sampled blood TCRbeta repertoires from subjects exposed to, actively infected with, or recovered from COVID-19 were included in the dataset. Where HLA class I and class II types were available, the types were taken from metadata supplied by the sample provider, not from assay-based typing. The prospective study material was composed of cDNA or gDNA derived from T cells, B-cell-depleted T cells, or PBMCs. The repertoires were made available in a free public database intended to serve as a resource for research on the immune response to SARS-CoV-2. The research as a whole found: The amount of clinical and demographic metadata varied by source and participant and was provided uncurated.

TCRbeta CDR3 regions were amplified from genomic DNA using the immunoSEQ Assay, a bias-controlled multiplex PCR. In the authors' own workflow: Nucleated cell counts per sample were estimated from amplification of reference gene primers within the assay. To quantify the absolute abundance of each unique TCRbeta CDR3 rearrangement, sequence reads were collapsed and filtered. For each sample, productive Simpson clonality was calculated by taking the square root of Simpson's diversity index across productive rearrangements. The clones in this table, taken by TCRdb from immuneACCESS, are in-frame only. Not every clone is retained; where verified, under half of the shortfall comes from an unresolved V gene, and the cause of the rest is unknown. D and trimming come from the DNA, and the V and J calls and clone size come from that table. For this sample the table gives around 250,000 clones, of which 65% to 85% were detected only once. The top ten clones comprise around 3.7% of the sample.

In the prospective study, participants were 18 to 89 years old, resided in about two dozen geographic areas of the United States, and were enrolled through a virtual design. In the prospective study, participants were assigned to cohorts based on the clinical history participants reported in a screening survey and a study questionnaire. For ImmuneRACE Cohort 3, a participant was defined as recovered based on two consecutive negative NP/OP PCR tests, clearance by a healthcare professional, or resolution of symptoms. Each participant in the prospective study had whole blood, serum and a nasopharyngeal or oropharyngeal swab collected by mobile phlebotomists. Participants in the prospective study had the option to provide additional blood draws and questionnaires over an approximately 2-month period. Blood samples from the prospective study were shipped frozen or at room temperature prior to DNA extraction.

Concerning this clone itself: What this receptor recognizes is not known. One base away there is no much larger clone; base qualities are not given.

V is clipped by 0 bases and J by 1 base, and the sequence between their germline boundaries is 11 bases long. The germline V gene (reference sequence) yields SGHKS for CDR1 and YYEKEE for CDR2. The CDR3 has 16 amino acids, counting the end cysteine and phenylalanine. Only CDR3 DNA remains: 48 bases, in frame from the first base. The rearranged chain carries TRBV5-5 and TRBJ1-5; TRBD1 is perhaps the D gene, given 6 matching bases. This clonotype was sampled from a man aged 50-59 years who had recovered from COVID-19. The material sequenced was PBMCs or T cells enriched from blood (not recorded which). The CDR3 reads CASSLGVGASNQPQHF. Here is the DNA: TGTGCCAGCAGCTTGGGGGTGGGGGCGAGCAATCAGCCCCAGCATTTT.